Shown below are 28 T cell receptor beta chains from a single sample sequenced in a study of CD8 T cells in ankylosing spondylitis. The study, taken as a whole, reports: For ankylosing spondylitis blood, a TCR beta motif of several highly homologous variants appeared characteristic.

These TCRs are of unknown antigen specificity. TCRdb reprocessed the 5' RACE reads with MiXCR, giving one entry per CDR3 protein. The sample lists fewer than 550,000 distinct CDR3 sequences; under 5.5% were seen once. Material for sequencing was blood, either unsorted or a sorted T cell fraction (not recorded which). Source of these receptors: a male donor with ankylosing spondylitis.

This clonotype came up a few times. The V call is TRBV7-2, the J call TRBJ2-2; tentatively, D is TRBD2 (7 bases). Germline lookup yields CDR1 SGHTA and CDR2 FQGNSA. This CDR3 is 15 amino acids long. V was cut by 5 bases and J by 6 bases, with 16 bases left in between. The CDR3 protein is CASSPTRGGAGELFF. The CDR3 region has the DNA TGTGCCAGCAGCCCCACAAGGGGGGGGGCCGGGGAGCTGTTTTTT.

This clonotype was found many times. The chain uses TRBV4-3 and TRBJ2-1, with 9 bases aligning to TRBD2. The CDR3 covers 15 residues. The V and J ends lost 0 bases and 4 bases, in that order; junction bases with no gene match: 1. Germline V gene sequence: CDR1 LGHNA, CDR2 YSLEER. The CDR3 region has the DNA TGCGCCAGCAGCCAAGATCTAGCGGGGTACAATGAGCAGTTCTTC. This sequence encodes CASSQDLAGYNEQFF.

This clonotype was detected ten times or more. The chain recombines TRBV20-1 with TRBJ1-1, with D maybe TRBD1 (5 bases). Germline CDR1 and CDR2: DFQATT and SNEGSKA (reference sequence). This CDR3 is 10 amino acids long. In nucleotides, the CDR3 is TGCAGCGGGGGGAGTACTGAAGCTTTCTTT. Its translation: CSGGSTEAFF.

This clonotype showed up just a few times. The CDR3 reads CASSFGGRFRYF. DNA of the CDR3: TGTGCCAGCAGCTTTGGGGGGCGGTTCCGATATTTT. The chain recombines TRBV5-6 with TRBJ2-3; D may be TRBD1 or TRBD2 (6 bases each). CDR1 and CDR2 (germline): SGHDT, YYEEEE. The ends were cut back, 2 bases at V and 15 bases at J, with 16 bases in the middle. There are 12 residues in the CDR3.

The chain is built from TRBV11-2 and TRBJ2-6, with D possibly being TRBD1 (6 bases). Trimming cost V 7 bases and J 0 bases, with 16 bases left between them. There are 17 residues in the CDR3. Germline CDR1 and CDR2: SGHAT and FQNNGV. The CDR3 sequence: CASTLIQGNSGANVLTF. The CDR3 DNA reads as TGTGCCAGCACCCTCATTCAGGGGAACTCTGGGGCCAACGTCCTGACTTTC.

The sample holds many counts of this clonotype. Here the CDR3 DNA reads TGTGCCAGCAGTTACTCGATAGGGGAGTACGGCTACACCTTC. Translated, it gives CASSYSIGEYGYTF. The V gene is TRBV6-5, the J gene TRBJ1-2, with D possibly being TRBD1 (5 bases). This CDR3 has 14 amino acids. Germline lookup yields CDR1 MNHEY and CDR2 SVGAGI. Trimming cost V 0 bases and J 8 bases, with 13 bases left between them.

V is TRBV10-2 and J is TRBJ1-5, with D unclear. Germline CDR1 reads WSHSY; CDR2 reads SAAADI. Deletions cut 4 bases from V and 9 bases from J, with 10 bases between. There are 12 residues in the CDR3. This CDR3 reads CASSVGNRPQHF. Here the CDR3 DNA reads TGCGCCAGCAGTGTTGGTAACCGGCCCCAGCATTTT.

The V call is TRBV6-5, the J call TRBJ2-5; no clear D gene. Trimming removed 4 bases from V and 7 bases from J, with 13 bases in between. This CDR3 comprises 13 residues. CDR1 is MNHEY and CDR2 is SVGAGI in the germline V gene. The CDR3 DNA follows: TGTGCCAGCAGTTCCGGGTCCCCTTTGACCCAGTACTTC. Its translation: CASSSGSPLTQYF.

This clonotype was seen more than once but under ten times. The gene calls are TRBV2 and TRBJ1-5; no definite D call. In germline, CDR1 is SNHLY, CDR2 FYNNEI. There are 13 residues in the CDR3. Trimming took 6 bases from V and 0 from J, leaving 6 bases between them. CDR3 nucleotide sequence: TGTGCCAGCAGAATCTATAGCAATCAGCCCCAGCATTTT. Translating gives CASRIYSNQPQHF.

This clonotype was counted many times. The chain employs TRBV29-1 and TRBJ1-1; perhaps TRBD1 as D (5 bases). The CDR3 covers 11 residues. Trimming took 6 bases from V and 1 from J, leaving 6 bases between them. Germline assignment: CDR1 SQVTM and CDR2 ANQGSEA. The CDR3 coding sequence is TGCAGCGTCCAGGGGAACACTGAAGCTTTCTTT. Amino acid sequence: CSVQGNTEAFF.

As concerns this clonotype: A much larger clone differs from this one at a single base, so this may be a read error. The chain employs TRBV20-1 and TRBJ2-7; 9 bases fit TRBD1. CDR1 is DFQATT and CDR2 is SNEGSKA in the germline V gene (reference sequence). This CDR3 spans 14 amino acids. The CDR3 loop reads CSSRLRDREDEQYF. The CDR3, as DNA: TGCAGTTCTAGACTCCGGGACAGGGAGGACGAGCAGTACTTC.

This clonotype was seen at least ten times. The rearrangement joins TRBV7-2 to TRBJ1-5; 7 bases match TRBD1. Germline assignment: CDR1 SGHTA and CDR2 FQGNSA. The CDR3 has 13 residues. Trimming removed 5 bases from V and 5 bases from J; junction bases left unmatched: 3. CDR3 nucleotides: TGTGCCAGCAGCCAAAGGGGGCATCAGCCCCAGCATTTT. Translated, it gives CASSQRGHQPQHF.

This clonotype was detected ten times or more. The gene calls are TRBV12-3 or TRBV12-4 and TRBJ1-1, with D hard to call. CDR3 length: 14 amino acids. V was pared by 6 bases and J by 3 bases, with 14 bases between. The CDR3 is CASRVRVLDTEAFF. The CDR3 DNA reads as TGTGCCAGCAGGGTGAGAGTTCTGGACACTGAAGCTTTCTTT.

This sequence joins TRBV29-1 and TRBJ1-2; 9 bases line up with TRBD1. From germline, CDR1 is SQVTM and CDR2 ANQGSEA. The CDR3 is 14 amino acids. The trim removed 7 bases at V and 2 bases at J, leaving 8 bases unmatched. CDR3 sequence: CSGGGTGKNYGYTF. For the CDR3, the DNA is TGCAGCGGTGGCGGGACAGGGAAAAACTATGGCTACACCTTC.

There are many counts of this clonotype. The chain is built from TRBV11-2 and TRBJ2-3; D not certain. This CDR3 comprises 14 residues. Germline V gene data show CDR1 as SGHAT and CDR2 as FQNNGV. V shed 0 bases and J shed 4 bases, with 8 bases lying between them. CDR3 nucleotide sequence: TGTGCCAGCAGCTTAGATGTGCAGGCAGATACGCAGTATTTT. This gives the protein CASSLDVQADTQYF.

This clonotype was detected ten times or more. The V call is TRBV10-3, the J call TRBJ2-3; 13 bases fit TRBD2. In germline, CDR1 is ENHRY, CDR2 SYGVKD. J gave up 2 bases and V 6 bases, and 17 bases lay outside the gene matches. This CDR3 contains 20 residues. CDR3 nucleotide sequence: TGTGCCATCAGATCTACTAGCGGGGGGGCCTATGTCATTCCCACAGATACGCAGTATTTT. Its translation: CAIRSTSGGAYVIPTDTQYF.

The table lists this clonotype with many counts. This sequence joins TRBV7-2 and TRBJ1-1, with a weak D call TRBD1 (6 bases). Trimming took off 2 bases at V and 6 bases at J, with 16 bases between the two ends. Germline assignment: CDR1 SGHTA and CDR2 FQGNSA. There are 15 residues in the CDR3. CDR3 residues: CASSLRGRENSEAFF. CDR3 nucleotides: TGTGCCAGCAGCTTAAGGGGGAGGGAAAATTCTGAAGCTTTCTTT.

The rearrangement uses TRBV4-3 and TRBJ2-1, with 13 bases lining up with TRBD2. Germline trimming cut 4 bases from V and 6 bases from J; bases unmatched to any gene: 9. CDR3 size: 17 residues. CDR1 and CDR2 (germline): LGHNA, YSLEER. The CDR3 bases are TGCGCCAGCAGCCGCCCGGGACTAGCGGGGAAAGGCAATGAGCAGTTCTTC. It specifies CASSRPGLAGKGNEQFF.

This clonotype was seen many times. The V and J genes are TRBV4-3 and TRBJ2-1; no reliable D call. CDR3 size: 14 residues. CDR1 and CDR2 from the germline V gene are LGHNA and YSLEER. Trimming left V 4 bases short and J 10 bases short, with 17 bases between. CDR3 sequence: CASSPQLAPPEQFF. DNA of the CDR3: TGCGCCAGCAGCCCCCAACTCGCGCCACCCGAGCAGTTCTTC.

This chain uses TRBV7-6 with TRBJ2-1; D is ambiguous. This CDR3 is built from 13 residues. The ends were cut back, 2 bases at V and 8 bases at J, with 10 bases in the middle. The germline V gene has CDR1 SGHVS and CDR2 FNYEAQ. CDR3 protein: CASSLFIGHEQFF. CDR3 DNA sequence: TGTGCCAGCAGCTTATTTATCGGGCATGAGCAGTTCTTC. Complete variable domain (other parts from reference TRBV7-6 and TRBJ2-1): GAGVSQSPRYKVTKRGQDVALRCDPISGHVSLYWYRQALGQGPEFLTYFNYEAQQDKSGLPNDRFSAERPEGSISTLTIQRTEQRDSAMYRCASSLFIGHEQFFGPGTRLTVL.

This clonotype was counted many times. The chain couples TRBV6-1 to TRBJ2-1; D is possibly TRBD2 (6 bases). Trimming left V 1 base short and J 13 bases short, with 14 bases between. The CDR3 spans 13 residues. Germline CDR1 MNHNS, CDR2 SASEGT. CDR3 DNA sequence: TGTGCCAGCAGTGAAGGCGGGGTAGGTCGCCAGTTCTTC. Protein: CASSEGGVGRQFF.

Many counts were recorded for this clonotype. The chain couples TRBV28 to TRBJ2-7; 7 bases match TRBD2. Looked up from germline, CDR1 is MDHEN and CDR2 is SYDVKM. This CDR3 has 18 residues. The J segment lost 1 base and the V segment lost 3 bases, leaving 15 bases of the junction unmatched. CDR3 DNA sequence: TGTGCCAGCAGTTTCTCCGGGGAGGGGCGGAAAAGTTCCTACGAGCAGTACTTC. This encodes CASSFSGEGRKSSYEQYF.

This clonotype came up many times. This sequence joins TRBV3-1 and TRBJ2-5, with D possibly called TRBD1 or TRBD2 (7 bases each). The CDR3 is 17 amino acids. In germline, CDR1 is LGHDT, CDR2 YNNKEL (reference sequence). Trimming removed 0 bases at V and 4 bases at J, with 18 bases between. The CDR3 DNA is TGTGCCAGCAGCCAAGATCAGGGGGAGGGCCTGGCAGAGACCCAGTACTTC. Translating gives CASSQDQGEGLAETQYF.

Many counts were recorded for this clonotype. The chain recombines TRBV7-2 with TRBJ1-2; 8 bases align to TRBD1. The CDR3 is 14 amino acids. Germline V gene lookup returns CDR1 SGHTA and CDR2 FQGNSA. The junction had 4 bases not matched to a gene; V was cut back by 2 bases and J by 5 bases. CDR3: CASSLLGTGYGYTF. In nucleotides, the CDR3 is TGTGCCAGCAGCTTACTCGGGACAGGATATGGCTACACCTTC.

This clonotype was observed at least ten times. V is TRBV20-1 and J is TRBJ1-1; 8 nucleotides agree with TRBD1. With 1 base clipped from V and 6 bases from J, the junction kept 10 bases outside the gene matches. The CDR3 runs 15 residues. Looked up from germline, CDR1 is DFQATT and CDR2 is SNEGSKA (reference sequence). CDR3 bases: TGCAGTGCTAGAGGTCTACAGGGGGTTGGCGCTGAAGCTTTCTTT. This translates into CSARGLQGVGAEAFF.

This clonotype has at least ten counts. The rearrangement joins TRBV19 to TRBJ1-5; D remains ambiguous. The CDR3 extends over 16 amino acids. Germline V gene data show CDR1 as LNHDA and CDR2 as SQIVND (reference sequence). Trimming removed 0 bases at V and 1 base at J, with 10 bases between. CDR3 DNA: TGTGCCAGTAGTATAGATTTTATCGTGAGCAATCAGCCCCAGCATTTT. Amino acids: CASSIDFIVSNQPQHF.

This clonotype was counted only a few times. The V call is TRBV28, the J call TRBJ1-2, with no clear D. Trimming left V 4 bases short and J 4 bases short, with 7 bases between. The CDR3 is made up of 12 amino acids. CDR1 and CDR2 (germline): MDHEN, SYDVKM. CDR3 sequence reads: CASSSYAYGYTF. DNA for the CDR3: TGTGCCAGCAGTTCTTACGCCTATGGCTACACCTTC.

This clonotype appeared many times. The genes are TRBV11-1 and TRBJ1-1, with a weak D call TRBD1 (5 bases). V gave up 5 bases and J gave up 8 bases, with 15 bases separating them. The CDR3 is made up of 13 amino acids. Germline V gives CDR1 SGHAT, CDR2 FQDESV (reference sequence). CDR3 loop: CASSIFRAQEAFF. CDR3 DNA sequence: TGTGCCAGCAGCATATTCAGGGCCCAAGAAGCTTTCTTT.